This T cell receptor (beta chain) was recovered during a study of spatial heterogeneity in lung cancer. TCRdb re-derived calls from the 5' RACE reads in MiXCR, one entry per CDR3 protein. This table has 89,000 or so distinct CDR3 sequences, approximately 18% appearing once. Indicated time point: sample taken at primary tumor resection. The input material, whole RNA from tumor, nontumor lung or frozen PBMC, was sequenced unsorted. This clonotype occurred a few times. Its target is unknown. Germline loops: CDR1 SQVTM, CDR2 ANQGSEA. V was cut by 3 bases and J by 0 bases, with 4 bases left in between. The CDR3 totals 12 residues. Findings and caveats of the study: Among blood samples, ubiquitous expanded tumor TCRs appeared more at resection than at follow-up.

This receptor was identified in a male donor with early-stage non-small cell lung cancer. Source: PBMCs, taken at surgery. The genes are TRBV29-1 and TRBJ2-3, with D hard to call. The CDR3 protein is CSVEASTDTQYF. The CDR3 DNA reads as TGCAGCGTTGAGGCTAGCACAGATACGCAGTATTTT.